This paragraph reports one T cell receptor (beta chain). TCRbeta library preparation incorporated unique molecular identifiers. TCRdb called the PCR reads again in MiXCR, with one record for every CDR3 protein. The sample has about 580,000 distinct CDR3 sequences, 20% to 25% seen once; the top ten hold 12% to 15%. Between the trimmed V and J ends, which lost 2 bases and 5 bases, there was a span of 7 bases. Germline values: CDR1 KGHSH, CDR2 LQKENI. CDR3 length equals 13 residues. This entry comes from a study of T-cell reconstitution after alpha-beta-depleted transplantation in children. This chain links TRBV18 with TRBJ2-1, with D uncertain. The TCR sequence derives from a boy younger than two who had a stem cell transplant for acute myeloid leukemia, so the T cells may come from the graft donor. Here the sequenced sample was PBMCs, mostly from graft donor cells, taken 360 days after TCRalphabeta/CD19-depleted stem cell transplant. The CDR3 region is CASSPSPDNEQFF. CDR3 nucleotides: TGTGCCAGCTCACCATCTCCGGACAATGAGCAGTTCTTC. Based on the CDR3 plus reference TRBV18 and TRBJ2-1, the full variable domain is NAGVMQNPRHLVRRRGQEARLRCSPMKGHSHVYWYRQLPEEGLKFMVYLQKENIIDESGMPKERFSAEFPKEGPSILRIQQVVRGDSAAYFCASSPSPDNEQFFGPGTRLTVL.